This T cell receptor beta chain was documented in a study of cytomegalovirus exposure and HLA in healthy donors. The study ran its PCR with 60 Vbeta and 13 Jbeta primers. Data came from immunoSEQ multiplex PCR; TCRdb stores just in-frame clones and leaves some out. The sample contains some 150,000 clones, roughly 87% of which appear only once. Study findings and constraints: Within a later analysis, the majority of CMV-associated TCR beta chains appeared HLA-restricted. For TCR beta chains, V- and J-gene trimming was later linked to a missense DCLRE1C variant. Through in vitro validation, three CMV-associated chains were shown to be specific for CMV antigens.

Everyone who donated was a healthy bone marrow donor. Concerning this clone: Its target is not known.

J was trimmed by 8 bases and V by 4 bases; bases with no gene match: 16. The CDR3 has 17 residues. The germline V gene has CDR1 MNHEY and CDR2 SMNVEV (reference sequence). The chain links TRBV27 to TRBJ2-4; TRBD2 agrees at 8 bases. This receptor was taken from a young woman in good health and CMV-seronegative. The material sequenced was PBMCs. Here the CDR3 reads CASSSLVTGGPRDIQYF. CDR3 bases: TGTGCCAGCAGTTCCCTCGTGACGGGAGGGCCCAGGGACATTCAGTACTTC.